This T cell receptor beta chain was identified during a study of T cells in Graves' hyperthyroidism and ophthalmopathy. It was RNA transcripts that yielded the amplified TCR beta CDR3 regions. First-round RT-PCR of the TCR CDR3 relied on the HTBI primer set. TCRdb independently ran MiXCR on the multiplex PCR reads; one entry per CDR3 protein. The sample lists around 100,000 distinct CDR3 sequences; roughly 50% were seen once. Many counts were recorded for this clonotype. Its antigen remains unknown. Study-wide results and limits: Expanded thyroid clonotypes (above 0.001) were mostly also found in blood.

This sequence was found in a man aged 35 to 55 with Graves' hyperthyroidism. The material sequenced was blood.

The CDR3 region has the DNA TGTGCCAGCAGTCCACGGGGGTTATTTACTGAAGCTTTCTTT. Amino acids: CASSPRGLFTEAFF. The genes are TRBV6-5 and TRBJ1-1; D may be TRBD1 (5 bases). This CDR3 contains 14 residues. Germline V gene sequence: CDR1 MNHEY, CDR2 SVGAGI. V lost 5 bases, J lost 5 bases, and 15 bases lay in between.